These 29 T cell receptor beta chains were all obtained from the same sample, sequenced in a study of control samples from healthy donors and cancer patients. The table came from immunoSEQ multiplex PCR; TCRdb's copy has only in-frame clones and leaves some out. This table holds approximately 110,000 clones, approximately 93% found once. Sequenced sample: blood. Receptors were obtained from a woman between 18 and 29 years old in good health.

The V and J genes are TRBV6-1 and TRBJ2-1; D is unresolved. Germline CDR1 and CDR2: MNHNS and SASEGT. This CDR3 region has 15 residues. V was cut by 3 bases and J by 4 bases, with 13 bases left in between. CDR3 residues: CASSEGSTRYNEQFF. The CDR3 nucleotides are TGTGCCAGCAGTGAGGGCAGTACTCGATACAATGAGCAGTTCTTC.

The chain is built from TRBV30 and TRBJ2-6; possibly TRBD2 for D (6 bases). This CDR3 is built from 20 residues. The ends were cut back, 0 bases at V and 7 bases at J, with 28 bases in the middle. Germline CDR1 and CDR2: GTSNPN and SVGIG (reference sequence). The CDR3: CAWSVSGQGTPSVGANVLTF. CDR3 in DNA: TGTGCCTGGAGTGTAAGCGGGCAGGGTACCCCCTCTGTAGGAGCCAACGTCCTGACTTTC.

This chain links TRBV3-1 (or the pseudogene TRBV3-2) with TRBJ2-4; TRBD1 agrees at 7 bases. The germline V gene has CDR1 LGHDT and CDR2 YNNKEL (reference sequence). V lost 4 bases to trimming and J lost 8 bases; unmatched junction nucleotides: 8. The CDR3 runs to 14 residues. CDR3 sequence reads: CASSPKDRFDIQYF. CDR3 DNA sequence: TGTGCCAGCAGCCCTAAGGACAGGTTCGACATTCAGTACTTC.

The genes are TRBV10-3 and TRBJ1-2; D gene ambiguous. CDR3 length: 13 amino acids. The germline gives CDR1 ENHRY, CDR2 SYGVKD. The V end lost 4 bases, the J end lost 2 bases, and 8 bases lay between the germline ends. This chain's CDR3 is CAISGETNYGYTF. CDR3 nucleotides: TGTGCCATCAGTGGGGAGACCAACTATGGCTACACCTTC.

The J gene is TRBJ1-6, the V gene TRBV5-1; no clear D gene. CDR3 size: 14 residues. Trimming took off 0 bases at V and 7 bases at J, with 8 bases between the two ends. Germline assignment: CDR1 SGHRS and CDR2 YFSETQ. CDR3 amino acids: CASSLGATNSPLHF. The DNA for the CDR3 is TGCGCCAGCAGCTTGGGGGCCACCAATTCACCCCTCCACTTT.

J is TRBJ1-6 and V is TRBV5-4, with a weak D call TRBD1 (6 bases). Trimming pared 1 base from V and 6 bases from J, leaving 11 bases between. CDR1 and CDR2 (germline): SGHNT, YYREEE (reference sequence). This CDR3 is built from 15 residues. This CDR3 is CASSLTGKFNSPLHF. CDR3 DNA: TGTGCCAGCAGCTTGACAGGGAAATTTAATTCACCCCTCCACTTT.

The chain carries TRBV4-2 and TRBJ2-5; TRBD2 aligns across 10 bases. The CDR3 has 17 residues. CDR1 and CDR2 from the germline V gene are LGHNA and YNFKEQ. The trim removed 3 bases at V and 3 bases at J, leaving 10 bases unmatched. The DNA for the CDR3 is TGTGCCAGCAGCCATGTTAGCGGGGGGCCCCAAAAAGAGACCCAGTACTTC. Residues: CASSHVSGGPQKETQYF.

V and J are TRBV6-2 or TRBV6-3 and TRBJ2-5, with TRBD1 as a possible D gene (6 bases). With 4 bases removed from V and 2 bases from J, the gap between germline ends came to 17 bases. The CDR3 contains 16 residues. The germline gives CDR1 MNHEY, CDR2 SVGEGT. In DNA form, the CDR3 reads TGTGCCAGCAGTTGGGACAACCACAGACCTCAAGAGACCCAGTACTTC. Its translation is CASSWDNHRPQETQYF.

The J gene is TRBJ2-4, the V gene TRBV5-4, with 9 bases lining up with TRBD1. The germline V gene encodes CDR1 SGHNT and CDR2 YYREEE (reference sequence). This CDR3 spans 15 amino acids. The V gene end was trimmed by 0 bases and the J gene end by 4 bases; junction bases not matched to a gene: 2. The CDR3 DNA is TGTGCCAGCAGCTTGGCCGACAGGGGGAAAAACATTCAGTACTTC. Protein: CASSLADRGKNIQYF.

The chain links TRBV19 to TRBJ2-3; unclear D gene. Trimming shortened V by 1 base and J by 4 bases, and 9 bases separated the two germline ends. Germline V CDR1 and CDR2: LNHDA, SQIVND (reference sequence). This CDR3 region has 14 residues. CDR3 nucleotide sequence: TGTGCCAGTAGTATAGGAGTTCAGGCAGATACGCAGTATTTT. This encodes CASSIGVQADTQYF.

There are a few counts of this clone. This sample also contains other DNA sequences that code for the same CDR3. The CDR3 sequence: CAWSLGYEQYF. DNA of the CDR3: TGTGCCTGGAGTCTGGGTTACGAGCAGTACTTC. The V call is TRBV30, the J call TRBJ2-7; D remains ambiguous. Trimming took off 2 bases at V and 4 bases at J, with 6 bases between the two ends. Per germline, CDR1 GTSNPN and CDR2 SVGIG (reference sequence). CDR3 size: 11 residues.

This chain uses TRBV10-3 with TRBJ1-3, with unresolved D. V was shortened by 1 base and J by 8 bases, with 9 bases between the two germline ends. The CDR3 extends over 13 amino acids. Germline V lookup: CDR1 ENHRY, CDR2 SYGVKD. CDR3 bases: TGTGCCATCAGTGAGTATGGTGTAGACACCATATATTTT. Amino acid sequence: CAISEYGVDTIYF.

The rearrangement uses TRBV5-4 and TRBJ2-7, with D unclear. The length of the CDR3 is 15 residues. CDR1 is SGHNT and CDR2 is YYREEE in the germline V gene (reference sequence). Trimming cost V 3 bases and J 0 bases, with 13 bases left between them. CDR3 amino acids: CASSSKPTISYEQYF. In DNA, the CDR3 is TGTGCCAGCAGCTCTAAGCCGACAATCTCCTACGAGCAGTACTTC. Combining the CDR3 with reference TRBV5-4 and TRBJ2-7 gives the whole variable domain ETGVTQSPTHLIKTRGQQVTLRCSSQSGHNTVSWYQQALGQGPQFIFQYYREEENGRGNFPPRFSGLQFPNYSSELNVNALELDDSALYLCASSSKPTISYEQYFGPGTRLTVT.

This clone was seen a handful of times. The rearrangement uses TRBV7-9 and TRBJ1-1; 7 bases map to TRBD1. In germline, CDR1 is SEHNR, CDR2 FQNEAQ (reference sequence). The V segment lost 6 bases and the J segment 0 bases; nucleotides outside the gene matches: 4. The CDR3 covers 14 residues. The CDR3 region is CASSVGQMNTEAFF. CDR3 coding DNA: TGTGCCAGCAGTGTGGGACAGATGAACACTGAAGCTTTCTTT. Full variable domain (outside the CDR3, taken from reference TRBV7-9 and TRBJ1-1): DTGVSQNPRHKITKRGQNVTFRCDPISEHNRLYWYRQTLGQGPEFLTYFQNEAQLEKSRLLSDRFSAERPKGSFSTLEIQRTEQGDSAMYLCASSVGQMNTEAFFGQGTRLTVV.

V and J are TRBV18 and TRBJ1-3; 9 bases line up with TRBD1. The germline V gene has CDR1 KGHSH and CDR2 LQKENI. V was pared by 2 bases and J by 2 bases, with 10 bases of the junction left unmatched. This CDR3 comprises 18 residues. The CDR3 DNA sequence: TGTGCCAGCTCACCAACGGACTACAGGGGGCTAGCTGGAAACACCATATATTTT. Protein sequence: CASSPTDYRGLAGNTIYF.

The chain joins TRBV3-1 (or the pseudogene TRBV3-2) to TRBJ2-3; TRBD1 might be the D (7 bases). Germline V gives CDR1 LGHDT, CDR2 YNNKEL (reference sequence). V was cut by 2 bases and J by 2 bases, with 14 bases left in between. This CDR3 comprises 16 residues. Here the CDR3 reads CASSQQGGQITDTQYF. The CDR3 DNA follows: TGTGCCAGCAGCCAACAGGGGGGCCAAATCACAGATACGCAGTATTTT.

The chain uses TRBV28 and TRBJ1-2, with D maybe TRBD1 (6 bases). V was clipped by 5 bases and J by 2 bases, with 12 bases between them. Germline V gene sequence: CDR1 MDHEN, CDR2 SYDVKM. This CDR3 comprises 14 residues. CDR3 coding DNA: TGTGCCAGCAGTCCTCACACAGGGAACTATGGCTACACCTTC. Translation: CASSPHTGNYGYTF.

The chain couples TRBV7-6 to TRBJ2-7; 8 nucleotides line up with TRBD1. V trimming: 1 base; J trimming: 0 bases; junction bases outside the gene matches: 11. Germline loops: CDR1 SGHVS, CDR2 FNYEAQ. This CDR3 has 18 residues. In DNA form, the CDR3 reads TGTGCCAGCAGCTTAGTCCAGAATCAGGGGGCGACCTCCTACGAGCAGTACTTC. Protein product: CASSLVQNQGATSYEQYF.

This chain uses TRBV11-3 with TRBJ2-2; D unclear. The CDR3 totals 14 residues. Trimming shortened V by 5 bases and J by 3 bases, and 10 bases separated the two germline ends. The germline V gene encodes CDR1 SGHNT and CDR2 YENEEA. Here the CDR3 reads CASSPQWDTGELFF. The DNA of the CDR3 is TGTGCCAGCAGCCCACAGTGGGACACCGGGGAGCTGTTTTTT.

The genes are TRBV5-4 and TRBJ2-6; 8 bases are a match to TRBD2. Germline trimming cut 7 bases from V and 0 bases from J; bases unmatched to any gene: 3. CDR1 SGHNT and CDR2 YYREEE come from the germline V gene (reference sequence). The CDR3 contains 15 residues. This chain's CDR3 is CASGTSYSGANVLTF. In nucleotides, the CDR3 is TGTGCCAGCGGGACTAGTTACTCTGGGGCCAACGTCCTGACTTTC.

V and J are TRBV7-9 and TRBJ2-5; either TRBD1 or TRBD2 may supply D (6 bases each). This CDR3 is 14 amino acids long. Trimming removed 5 bases at V and 4 bases at J, with 14 bases between. Germline V CDR1 and CDR2: SEHNR, FQNEAQ (reference sequence). CDR3 in DNA: TGTGCCAGCAGCCCCTCGGGGGCGGGAGAGACCCAGTACTTC. This codes for CASSPSGAGETQYF.

The chain carries TRBV6-5 and TRBJ2-1, with D perhaps matching TRBD2 (6 bases). This CDR3 spans 16 amino acids. Trimming removed 4 bases at V and 8 bases at J, with 21 bases between. The germline gives CDR1 MNHEY, CDR2 SVGAGI. CDR3 residues: CASSFTGGASAYEQFF. Written as DNA, the CDR3 is TGTGCCAGCAGTTTCACCGGCGGGGCCAGCGCCTATGAGCAGTTCTTC.

This clone appeared a single time. The J gene is TRBJ2-1, the V gene TRBV10-1; D gene uncertain. Germline CDR1 reads WNHNN; CDR2 reads SYGVQD (reference sequence). V was cut by 3 bases and J by 5 bases, with 5 bases left in between. The CDR3 extends over 12 amino acids. The CDR3 here is CASSDYDNEQFF. CDR3 DNA: TGCGCCAGCAGTGACTATGACAATGAGCAGTTCTTC.

The V and J genes are TRBV7-6 and TRBJ1-1; D unclear. The CDR3 extends over 13 amino acids. CDR1 and CDR2 (germline): SGHVS, FNYEAQ. Trimming left V 1 base short and J 3 bases short, with 6 bases between. Here the CDR3 reads CASSLDPYTEAFF. CDR3 bases: TGTGCCAGCAGCTTAGATCCCTACACTGAAGCTTTCTTT.

The rearrangement uses TRBV3-1 (or the pseudogene TRBV3-2) and TRBJ1-2; no clear D. The V gene's germline CDR1 is LGHDT and CDR2 YNNKEL (reference sequence). CDR3 length: 13 amino acids. The V end was cut by 4 bases, the J end by 4 bases, with 10 bases between. The CDR3 reads CASSPDGTYGYTF. In nucleotides, the CDR3 is TGTGCCAGCAGCCCGGACGGTACCTATGGCTACACCTTC.

The rearrangement links TRBV11-1 to TRBJ2-7; D uncertain. V was shortened by 2 bases and J by 6 bases, with 8 bases between the two germline ends. Per the germline V gene, CDR1 is SGHAT and CDR2 is FQDESV (reference sequence). The CDR3 contains 12 residues. CDR3 sequence: CASSLTVTEQYF. The CDR3, as DNA: TGTGCCAGCAGCTTAACTGTAACCGAGCAGTACTTC.

The chain is built from TRBV19 and TRBJ1-5; 7 bases align to TRBD1. Germline CDR1 reads LNHDA; CDR2 reads SQIVND (reference sequence). The CDR3 consists of 15 residues. The ends lost 9 bases at V and 7 bases at J; junction bases unmatched: 15. Written as DNA, the CDR3 is TGTGCCAGCAACACAGGGGCCCAGAGCCGCCAGCCCCAGCATTTT. It is translated as CASNTGAQSRQPQHF.

The V gene is TRBV5-1, the J gene TRBJ1-2; D might be TRBD1 (6 bases). V gave up 4 bases and J gave up 6 bases, with 16 bases separating them. Germline-derived CDR1 and CDR2 are SGHRS and YFSETQ. This CDR3 is 14 amino acids long. The CDR3 here is CASSKEPRTDGYTF. The CDR3, as DNA: TGCGCCAGCAGCAAGGAACCAAGGACAGATGGCTACACCTTC.

This chain joins TRBV6-2 or TRBV6-3 and TRBJ2-7; the D call may be TRBD1 or TRBD2 (5 bases each). The CDR3 is made up of 14 amino acids. Germline V gives CDR1 MNHEY, CDR2 SVGEGT. V gave up 6 bases and J gave up 5 bases, with 17 bases separating them. The CDR3: CASSPHEGSNEQYF. The DNA for the CDR3 is TGTGCCAGCAGCCCCCACGAGGGGAGTAACGAGCAGTACTTC.